This TCR beta chain was observed in a study of blood T cell repertoires in COVID-19. The CDR3 has 16 residues. Germline CDR1 and CDR2: MDHEN and SYDVKM. Trimming cost V 5 bases and J 6 bases; bases outside gene matches: 12. The protocol was immunoSEQ multiplex PCR, while the TCRdb copy is restricted to in-frame clones and leaves out a portion. The sample holds 65,000 to 95,000 clones; roughly 80% are singletons and the top ten take approximately 12%. This sequence was found in a woman in her thirties or forties with active or convalescent COVID-19. Sequenced material: peripheral blood. The chain uses TRBV28 and TRBJ1-4; 7 bases align to TRBD1. The CDR3 nucleotides read TGTGCCAGCAGTGGATTAGGAGGGGGCTGGGATGAAAAACTGTTTTTT. Translating it yields CASSGLGGGWDEKLFF.